This TCR beta chain was profiled in a study of beta chain features in type 1 diabetes. Findings and limits, study-wide: A potential influence of HLA type upon TCRB rearrangement remained unresolved herein. Patients showed naive, central memory and Treg TCRB repertoires that appeared more similar than those of healthy donors. All four CD4+ subsets of Type 1 diabetes patients contained TCRB CDR3s that were moderately but significantly shorter.

This clone was observed a handful of times. The antigen is undetermined. Trimming took 5 bases from V and 2 from J; bases not matched to a gene: 3. CDR1 and CDR2 (germline): MDHEN, SYDVKM. This CDR3 comprises 15 residues. The entirety of the isolated RNA underwent reverse transcription, so expressed TCRB transcripts were sequenced. Samples of naive, central memory and regulatory T cells yielded a mean of around 3.7 million reads. Sequencing used immunoSEQ multiplex PCR; TCRdb keeps in-frame clones, though not all of them. The profile shows hundreds of thousands of clones, roughly 30% of them singletons.

The TCR was taken from a young man in good health. The chain couples TRBV28 to TRBJ1-4; TRBD1 aligns across 9 bases. The sample consisted of naive CD4+ T cells from blood. Here the CDR3 DNA reads TGTGCCAGCAGTCCACAGGGGGCCACTAATGAAAAACTGTTTTTT. As protein: CASSPQGATNEKLFF.